One and the same sample provided the 13 T cell receptor beta chains below, sequenced in a study of radiotherapy plus CTLA-4 blockade in lung cancer. Sequencing was performed with immunoSEQ multiplex PCR; in TCRdb, only in-frame clones are kept and a portion is missing. Here the sample spans about 38,000 clones, 80% to 90% being singletons. The sequenced sample was peripheral blood, obtained from a patient treated with radiotherapy plus ipilimumab. The receptors originated from a human donor with non-small cell lung cancer whose response to radiotherapy plus ipilimumab could not be evaluated.

The V gene is TRBV7-2, the J gene TRBJ2-1; 7 bases are shared with TRBD2. V shed 7 bases, J shed 9 bases, and the junction held 15 bases outside the gene matches. The CDR3 length is 15 residues. Per the germline V gene, CDR1 is SGHTA and CDR2 is FQGNSA. CDR3 in amino acids: CASNHWGGPLTEQFF. CDR3 DNA: TGTGCCAGCAATCATTGGGGAGGGCCTCTTACTGAGCAGTTCTTC.

Judged by abundance, this clone is medium-sized (0.01 to 0.1%). Here the CDR3 reads CASSPQPSSYEQYF. The CDR3, as DNA: TGTGCCAGCAGCCCCCAACCGAGCTCCTACGAGCAGTACTTC. V is TRBV11-2 and J is TRBJ2-7; D uncertain. Germline lookup yields CDR1 SGHAT and CDR2 FQNNGV. V shed 5 bases and J shed 0 bases, with 11 bases lying between them. This CDR3 is built from 14 residues.

The chain links TRBV2 to TRBJ1-1; 7 nucleotides line up with TRBD1. The V gene end was trimmed by 5 bases and the J gene end by 1 base; junction bases not matched to a gene: 7. Germline CDR1 reads SNHLY; CDR2 reads FYNNEI. The CDR3 contains 15 residues. CDR3 sequence (DNA): TGTGCCAGCAGTCAAAACAGGGGAGCGAACACTGAAGCTTTCTTT. Its protein is CASSQNRGANTEAFF.

CDR3 bases: TGTGCCATCAGTGACAATAAGGGGGCGGACGGCTACACCTTC. Protein sequence: CAISDNKGADGYTF. The chain employs TRBV10-3 and TRBJ1-2, with TRBD1 matching over 7 bases. The CDR3 runs 14 residues. Germline loops: CDR1 ENHRY, CDR2 SYGVKD. Trimming removed 3 bases from V and 8 bases from J; junction bases left unmatched: 9.

In DNA, the CDR3 is TGTGCCAGCAGCCAATGGAGGGGGGGCTCCGATACGCAGTATTTT. This sequence encodes CASSQWRGGSDTQYF. The chain links TRBV14 to TRBJ2-3; D possibly corresponds to TRBD2 (7 bases). The germline CDR1 and CDR2 sequences are SGHDN and FVKESK. V lost 2 bases, J lost 6 bases, and 15 bases lay in between. There are 15 residues in the CDR3.

The chain carries TRBV7-9 and TRBJ2-2, with D unresolved. In germline, CDR1 is SEHNR, CDR2 FQNEAQ (reference sequence). Trimming left V 7 bases short and J 4 bases short, with 13 bases between. This CDR3 spans 14 amino acids. CDR3 nucleotide sequence: TGTGCCAGCATCCCCCCCCGTAGCACCGGGGAGCTGTTTTTT. It encodes CASIPPRSTGELFF.

This sequence joins TRBV11-2 and TRBJ1-3; 9 bases fit TRBD1. The length of the CDR3 is 14 residues. With V trimmed by 5 bases and J by 2 bases, 1 base remained unmatched. Germline V lookup: CDR1 SGHAT, CDR2 FQNNGV. CDR3 nucleotides: TGTGCCAGCAGCCGGGACAGGGCTGGAAACACCATATATTTT. Translating gives CASSRDRAGNTIYF.

This clone has only one observation. The chain uses TRBV5-1 and TRBJ1-6; TRBD1 agrees at 10 bases. Germline trimming cut 6 bases from V and 0 bases from J; bases unmatched to any gene: 12. CDR1 is SGHRS and CDR2 is YFSETQ in the germline V gene. CDR3 length equals 19 residues. The CDR3, as DNA: TGCGCCAGCAAAATAGCCGGGACAGGGGTCAGCTCCTATAATTCACCCCTCCACTTT. Protein: CASKIAGTGVSSYNSPLHF. Complete variable domain (other parts from reference TRBV5-1 and TRBJ1-6): KAGVTQTPRYLIKTRGQQVTLSCSPISGHRSVSWYQQTPGQGLQFLFEYFSETQRNKGNFPGRFSGRQFSNSRSEMNVSTLELGDSALYLCASKIAGTGVSSYNSPLHFGNGTRLTVT.

The gene calls are TRBV5-1 and TRBJ1-6, with D maybe TRBD1 (5 bases). V was trimmed by 4 bases and J by 7 bases, leaving 12 bases between them. The germline CDR1 and CDR2 sequences are SGHRS and YFSETQ. The CDR3 covers 14 residues. The CDR3 DNA reads TGCGCCAGCAGCCTAGGGGAGGAAAATTCACCCCTCCACTTT. Encoded protein: CASSLGEENSPLHF.

J is TRBJ2-5 and V is TRBV7-2; 7 bases map to TRBD1. The tail of the sequence fits TRBJ2-7 better, so the J call may be wrong. The CDR3 sequence is 15 residues long. In germline, CDR1 is SGHTA, CDR2 FQGNSA. For the CDR3, the DNA is TGTGCCAGCAGAATTACAGGGGTGGGGGCCTACGAGCAGTACTTC. Translation: CASRITGVGAYEQYF.

V is TRBV2 and J is TRBJ2-3; 9 bases are shared with TRBD2. This CDR3 has 16 amino acids. Germline values: CDR1 SNHLY, CDR2 FYNNEI. J gave up 4 bases and V 6 bases, and 11 bases lay outside the gene matches. The CDR3 DNA reads TGTGCCAGCAGGCTACTAGCGGGTTATGGCGCAGATACGCAGTATTTT. This translates into CASRLLAGYGADTQYF.

V and J are TRBV9 and TRBJ2-5, with 7 nucleotides matching TRBD1. The CDR3 has 14 amino acids. Germline CDR1 SGDLS, CDR2 YYNGEE. V lost 4 bases to trimming and J lost 0 bases; unmatched junction nucleotides: 3. CDR3 sequence: CASSTGTDQETQYF. The CDR3 DNA sequence: TGTGCCAGCAGCACTGGGACAGACCAAGAGACCCAGTACTTC.

This rearrangement joins TRBV19 to TRBJ2-7, with 13 bases that match TRBD2. CDR1 and CDR2 from the germline V gene are LNHDA and SQIVND (reference sequence). CDR3 size: 14 residues. J gave up 5 bases and V 6 bases, and 4 bases lay outside the gene matches. In nucleotides, the CDR3 is TGTGCCAGTAGCCGGACTAGCGGGAGCGACGAGCAGTACTTC. Translation gives CASSRTSGSDEQYF.